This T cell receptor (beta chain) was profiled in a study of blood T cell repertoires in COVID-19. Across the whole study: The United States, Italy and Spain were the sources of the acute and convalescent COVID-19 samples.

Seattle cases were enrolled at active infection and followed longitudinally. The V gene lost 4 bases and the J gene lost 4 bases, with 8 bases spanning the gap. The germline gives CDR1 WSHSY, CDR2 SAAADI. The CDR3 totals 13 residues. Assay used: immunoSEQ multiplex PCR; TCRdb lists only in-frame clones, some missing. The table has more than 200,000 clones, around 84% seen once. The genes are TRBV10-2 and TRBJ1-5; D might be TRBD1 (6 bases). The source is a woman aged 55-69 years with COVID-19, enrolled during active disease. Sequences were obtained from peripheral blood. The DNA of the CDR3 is TGCGCCAGCAGTGGAACAGGGAATCAGCCCCAGCATTTT. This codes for CASSGTGNQPQHF.